Listed below are T cell receptor beta chains from one sample, sequenced in a study of PD-L1 blockade in urothelial cancer. Assay used: immunoSEQ multiplex PCR; TCRdb lists only in-frame clones, some missing. Of 40,000 to 50,000 clones listed, 70% to 90% are singletons. Specimen: PBMCs, collected around atezolizumab (anti-PD-L1) treatment. These receptors all stem from a man in his 60s with urothelial cancer. CDR3s include the opening cysteine and the closing phenylalanine or tryptophan. D genes are given only for firm matches. Size tells how often a clone was seen (once, few, many) or the class of an expanded clone, and some rows leave it out.

>.|TRBJ1-1|TRBV10-3|once
TGTGCCATCAGTGAGTCCGGCAGGGACACTGAAGCTTTCTTT
CAISESGRDTEAFF
>.|TRBJ2-7|TRBV6-1|.
TGTGCCAGCAGTCCAACAGGGGGGGCCTACGAGCAGTACTTC
CASSPTGGAYEQYF
>.|TRBJ1-1|TRBV6-4|.
TGTGCCAGCCGGTCGGGTGAGAACACTGAAGCTTTCTTT
CASRSGENTEAFF
>TRBD1|TRBJ2-3|TRBV6-8|once
TGTGCCAGCAGGACAGAGAAAACCGGGACAGGCGCCACAGATACGCAGTATTTT
CASRTEKTGTGATDTQYF
>.|TRBJ2-1|TRBV6-1|.
TGTGCCAGCATTTCAAATGAGCAGTTCTTC
CASISNEQFF
>TRBD1|TRBJ2-1|TRBV5-6|.
TGTGCCAGCAGCTCTGACCGGGACAGGAGATACAATGAGCAGTTCTTC
CASSSDRDRRYNEQFF
>.|TRBJ1-3|TRBV5-6|.
TGTGCCAGCAGCTTGGTGGCAGGGTCAGGAAACACCATATATTTT
CASSLVAGSGNTIYF
>.|TRBJ1-2|TRBV19|.
TGTGCCAGTAGTATAGATCGGGGGATCTATGGCTACACCTTC
CASSIDRGIYGYTF
>TRBD1|TRBJ2-2|TRBV29-1|.
TGCAGCGCGGCAGGGGGCGCTAACACCGGGGAGCTGTTTTTT
CSAAGGANTGELFF
>TRBD1|TRBJ1-6|TRBV6-5|.
TGTGCCACCTTAGGACAGGGTATACCACCCCTCCACTTT
CATLGQGIPPLHF
>.|TRBJ2-7|TRBV7-3|.
TGTGCCAGCAGCTGGGGGGATGACTACGAGCAGTACTTC
CASSWGDDYEQYF
>TRBD1|TRBJ2-5|TRBV14|.
TGTGCCAGCAGCCAAGATCGAGGTCAGGGGACAGGGTTGGCCGGAGAGACCCAGTACTTC
CASSQDRGQGTGLAGETQYF
>.|TRBJ1-4|TRBV27|.
TGTGCCAGCAGTCCGACCAGGTCGGGATCTAATGAAAAACTGTTTTTT
CASSPTRSGSNEKLFF
>.|TRBJ1-4|TRBV6-5|.
TGTGCCAGCAGTTACTCGAGACGGGCAACTAATGAAAAACTGTTTTTT
CASSYSRRATNEKLFF
>TRBD1|TRBJ1-2|TRBV6-6|once
TGTGCCAGCAGTTCTCAGGGGGAAGGTTTTGGCTACACCTTC
CASSSQGEGFGYTF
>.|TRBJ1-1|TRBV18|.
TGTGCCAGCTCACCAGACAGGATGAACACTGAAGCTTTCTTT
CASSPDRMNTEAFF
>TRBD1|TRBJ2-1|TRBV4-2|.
TGTGCCAGCAGCCAACTGGGACAGGGGGCGTACAATGAGCAGTTCTTC
CASSQLGQGAYNEQFF
>.|TRBJ2-7|TRBV10-3|few
TGTGCCTCGGGGATCAGGAACGAGCAGTACTTC
CASGIRNEQYF
>TRBD1|TRBJ1-1|TRBV6-1|.
TGTGCCAGCGGGCCGACAGGGTTAAGAGCTTTCTTT
CASGPTGLRAFF
>.|TRBJ2-1|TRBV11-2|once
TGTGCCAGCAGCTTGCTATTTTCGACATACAATGAGCAGTTCTTC
CASSLLFSTYNEQFF
>.|TRBJ2-7|TRBV9|.
TGTGCCAGCACGAGGGGGTACTACGAGCAGTACTTC
CASTRGYYEQYF
>.|TRBJ2-1|TRBV5-6|once
TGTGCCAGCAGCTTCCCAGAGGCGGCCTACAATGAGCAGTTCTTC
CASSFPEAAYNEQFF
>.|TRBJ1-1|TRBV10-3|few
TGTGCCATCAGTGTGGGGGGTGTCGAAGCTTTCTTT
CAISVGGVEAFF
>TRBD1|TRBJ2-7|TRBV5-1|.
TGCGCCAGCAGCGTGGGGACAGGGACCGAGCAGTACTTC
CASSVGTGTEQYF
>.|TRBJ1-4|TRBV5-4|.
TGTGCCAGCAGCTTTGCGGAATCAACTAATGAAAAACTGTTTTTT
CASSFAESTNEKLFF
>.|TRBJ2-6|TRBV6-4|.
TGTGCCAGCAGTAAGGACATCTCTGGGGCCAACGTCCTGACTTTC
CASSKDISGANVLTF
>.|TRBJ2-7|TRBV2|.
TGTGCCAGCAGAGACAGCGCTGGGGAGCAGTACTTC
CASRDSAGEQYF
>TRBD2|TRBJ2-3|TRBV6-4|.
TGTGCCAGCAGTGCGGGGGGGGCTCGAACAGATACGCAGTATTTT
CASSAGGARTDTQYF
>.|TRBJ1-1|TRBV2|.
TGTGCCAGCAGTCTTTATATGAACACTGAAGCTTTCTTT
CASSLYMNTEAFF
>TRBD2|TRBJ2-3|TRBV5-1|.
TGCGCCAGCAGCTTGGAGGGGGGGACTAGCGGGGGCGCAGATACGCAGTATTTT
CASSLEGGTSGGADTQYF
>TRBD1|TRBJ2-7|TRBV18|.
TGTGCCAGCTCACCACTGGGGGGACAGGGGGCGAGCGAGCAGTACTTC
CASSPLGGQGASEQYF
>.|TRBJ1-5|TRBV6-1|.
TGTGCCAGCAGTGAATTTCAGGGGTATCCGCCCCAGCATTTT
CASSEFQGYPPQHF
>.|TRBJ1-6|TRBV11-2|.
TGTGCCAGCAGCTTAGCTGGGCCCTATAATTCACCCCTCCACTTT
CASSLAGPYNSPLHF
>TRBD2|TRBJ2-1|TRBV18|.
TGTGCCAGCTCACCATCGGGACTAGCGGGGGGGTACAATGAGCAGTTCTTC
CASSPSGLAGGYNEQFF
>.|TRBJ2-3|TRBV11-2|.
TGTGCCAGCAGCCAAGGGGGAGATACGCAGTATTTT
CASSQGGDTQYF
>.|TRBJ1-1|TRBV6-1|.
TGTGCCAGCAGGGCTTTACAGAACACTGAAGCTTTCTTT
CASRALQNTEAFF
>TRBD1|TRBJ2-7|TRBV7-9|.
TGTGCCAGCAGTCGTCCGGGGACAGGGGCCTACGAGCAGTACTTC
CASSRPGTGAYEQYF
>.|TRBJ2-5|TRBV18|.
TGTGCCAGCTCACCACGCATTCTGGGGGCCCAAGAGACCCAGTACTTC
CASSPRILGAQETQYF
>TRBD1|TRBJ1-5|TRBV6-5|.
TGTGCCAGCAGATCCGGGACAGGGTCGCGGCCCCAGCATTTT
CASRSGTGSRPQHF
>TRBD1|TRBJ1-1|TRBV7-8|.
TGTGCCAGCAGCTTCTCGGACAGGGGCGACACTGAAGCTTTCTTT
CASSFSDRGDTEAFF
>.|TRBJ2-7|TRBV6-1|.
TGTGCCAGCATGGAGGGGTTGAACGAGCAGTACTTC
CASMEGLNEQYF
>.|TRBJ1-1|TRBV6-5|.
TGTGCCAGCAGCCCCGGGGGTGCCCACACTGAAGCTTTCTTT
CASSPGGAHTEAFF
>TRBD1|TRBJ2-5|TRBV6-1|.
TGTGCCAGCAATCGGGACAGACAAGAGACCCAGTACTTC
CASNRDRQETQYF
>TRBD1|TRBJ1-4|TRBV9|.
TGTGCCAGCAGTGGAGGACAGGGCGGTGGGGAAAAACTGTTTTTT
CASSGGQGGGEKLFF
>.|TRBJ1-4|TRBV4-1|.
TGCGCCAGCAGCCAAGTGGGGGGGCGTAATGAAAAACTGTTTTTT
CASSQVGGRNEKLFF
>.|TRBJ2-7|TRBV30|.
TGTGCCTGGAGTGCCGATTCCAGGGGTTCCTACGAGCAGTACTTC
CAWSADSRGSYEQYF
>.|TRBJ1-2|TRBV28|.
TGTGCCACGCTCGGGACAAACTATGGCTACACCTTC
CATLGTNYGYTF
>TRBD1|TRBJ2-1|TRBV2|.
TGTGCCAGCAGTCAGGGACAGGGGGCAGGTGAGCAGTTCTTC
CASSQGQGAGEQFF
>.|TRBJ1-2|TRBV30|.
TGTGCCTGGAGTCCGGGGGGGAATGGCTACACCTTC
CAWSPGGNGYTF
>.|TRBJ2-3|TRBV6-6|.
TGTGCCAGCAGTCAAACAGGGCCCGATACGCAGTATTTT
CASSQTGPDTQYF
>.|TRBJ2-7|TRBV2|.
TGTGCCAGCAGTGAAGCGCAGGTGGGGAGCACCTACGAGCAGTACTTC
CASSEAQVGSTYEQYF
>TRBD1|TRBJ2-2|TRBV9|.
TGTGCCAGCAGCGCAATGGGGGGACAGGGGTACGGGGAGCTGTTTTTT
CASSAMGGQGYGELFF
>.|TRBJ2-1|TRBV28|.
TGTGCCAGCAGTTTCGCCGGGACATCGGGTGGTGAGCAGTTCTTC
CASSFAGTSGGEQFF
>TRBD1|TRBJ2-7|TRBV30|.
TGTGCCTGGAGTGTCCTCAGGTCCGGGACAGGGGATCCCTACGAGCAGTACTTC
CAWSVLRSGTGDPYEQYF